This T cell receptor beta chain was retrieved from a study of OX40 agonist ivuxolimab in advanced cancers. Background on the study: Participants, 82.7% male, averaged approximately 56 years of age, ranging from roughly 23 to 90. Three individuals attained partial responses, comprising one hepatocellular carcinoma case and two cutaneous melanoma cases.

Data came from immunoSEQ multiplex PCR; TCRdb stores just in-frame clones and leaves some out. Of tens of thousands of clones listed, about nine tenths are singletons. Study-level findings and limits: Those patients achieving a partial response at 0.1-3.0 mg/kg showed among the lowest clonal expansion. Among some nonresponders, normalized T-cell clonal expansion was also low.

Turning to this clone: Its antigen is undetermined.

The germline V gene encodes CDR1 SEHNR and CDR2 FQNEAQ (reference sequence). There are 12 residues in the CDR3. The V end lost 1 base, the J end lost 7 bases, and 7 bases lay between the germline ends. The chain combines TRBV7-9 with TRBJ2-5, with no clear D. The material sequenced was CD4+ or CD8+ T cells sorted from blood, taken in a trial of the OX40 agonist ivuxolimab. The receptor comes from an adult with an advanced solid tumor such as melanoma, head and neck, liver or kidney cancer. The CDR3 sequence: CASSLDRWTQYF. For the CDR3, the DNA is TGTGCCAGCAGCTTAGATCGGTGGACCCAGTACTTC.